The rows below give T cell receptor beta chains drawn from one sample of a study of shared clonotypes between healthy human individuals. The repertoire was sequenced with immunoSEQ multiplex PCR; TCRdb's copy has only in-frame clones and lacks some. The data contain around 2,000,000 clones, about 95% of them seen just once; the ten biggest clones take up 1.1%. Sequencing was performed on naive CD8+ T cells sorted from blood. Receptor source: a man aged 18 to 30 in good health. Each CDR3 is given with its conserved first and last residue. Fields, in order: J gene, D gene, V gene, clone size, CDR3 protein, CDR3 DNA. The D gene is left open where the match is weak. Not every row has a clone size; where given, it reads once, few, many or a size class.

TRBJ1-4 | . | TRBV28 | few | CATRLQGATNEKLFF | TGTGCCACCAGATTACAGGGAGCAACTAATGAAAAACTGTTTTTT
TRBJ1-2 | TRBD1 | TRBV19 | . | CAAGPGQESYGYTF | TGTGCGGCCGGCCCGGGACAGGAGAGCTATGGCTACACCTTC
TRBJ2-5 | . | TRBV27 | . | CASSLMGPQETQYF | TGTGCCAGCAGTTTAATGGGGCCCCAAGAGACCCAGTACTTC
TRBJ1-2 | TRBD1 | TRBV6-6 | . | CASSYPDRGDYGYTF | TGTGCCAGCAGTTACCCGGACAGGGGAGACTATGGCTACACCTTC
TRBJ1-2 | . | TRBV29-1 | . | CSVEEANYGYTF | TGCAGCGTTGAAGAGGCTAACTATGGCTACACCTTC
TRBJ2-7 | TRBD1 | TRBV19 | . | CASSWGQGEQYF | TGTGCCAGTAGCTGGGGACAGGGCGAGCAGTACTTC
TRBJ2-7 | . | TRBV10-3 | . | CAISDGAGNYEQYF | TGTGCCATCAGTGATGGGGCAGGGAACTACGAGCAGTACTTC
TRBJ2-1 | . | TRBV10-1 | . | CASSEEGSSYNEQFF | TGCGCCAGCAGTGAGGAAGGGAGCTCCTACAATGAGCAGTTCTTC
TRBJ1-5 | . | TRBV28 | . | CASSYPGHRGNQPQHF | TGTGCCAGCAGTTACCCCGGCCACCGGGGCAATCAGCCCCAGCATTTT
TRBJ2-7 | . | TRBV4-3 | . | CASSQDRGSGRYEQYF | TGCGCCAGCAGCCAAGATCGGGGTAGCGGCAGATACGAGCAGTACTTC
TRBJ1-5 | . | TRBV19 | . | CASSIAGVSNQPQHF | TGTGCCAGTAGTATAGCAGGGGTTAGCAATCAGCCCCAGCATTTT
TRBJ2-7 | TRBD2 | TRBV19 | . | CASSTKAGDLYEQYF | TGTGCCAGTAGTACAAAAGCGGGAGACCTCTACGAGCAGTACTTC
TRBJ2-7 | . | TRBV9 | . | CASSVAPGYEQYF | TGTGCCAGCAGCGTAGCGCCCGGATACGAGCAGTACTTC